Listed here is a single TCR beta chain. The antigen remains undetermined. Some clones are missing from TCRdb's copy, which holds only in-frame ones; the method was immunoSEQ multiplex PCR. The sample has about 20,000 clones; approximately 96% are singletons. This specimen comes from a study of monozygotic twins with cystic fibrosis. Background on the study: Library input was around 3.2 micrograms of fragmented DNA, with approximately 15 PCR cycles. Study-wide results and limits: J usage was most co-twin-similar in 8 of 16 pairs, V in 13. Low clonality (median roughly 0.0095) suggested a mostly naive repertoire.

Germline V gene sequence: CDR1 MDHEN, CDR2 SYDVKM. The CDR3 is 13 amino acids. V lost 6 bases and J 8 bases, leaving 16 bases between the germline ends. Sequences were obtained from blood. The chain recombines TRBV28 with TRBJ1-2; D is ambiguous. The TCR was taken from a girl aged 2-15 years with cystic fibrosis. The CDR3 loop reads CASRVRVPDGYTF. The CDR3, as DNA: TGTGCCAGCAGAGTCCGGGTTCCCGACGGCTACACCTTC.